This is a list of T cell receptor beta chains from one sample in a study of cytomegalovirus exposure and HLA in healthy donors. Profiled with immunoSEQ multiplex PCR; TCRdb holds only in-frame clones, not every one. The sample consists of around 100,000 clones, about four fifths of them appearing once. The sequencing sample was made of PBMCs. Receptors originate from a female donor in good health and CMV-seropositive. The CDR3 runs from the conserved cysteine through the conserved F or W. The order of the fields is D gene, V gene, clone size, J gene, CDR3 DNA, CDR3 protein. D genes are given only for firm matches. Not all rows give a size; the values are once, few, many and, for expanded clones, a class.

NA,TRBV7-9,once,TRBJ1-6,TGTGCCAGCAGTTACGCAGGGGATTCACCCCTCCACTTT,CASSYAGDSPLHF
NA,TRBV18,few,TRBJ2-7,TGTGCCAGCTCACCACCGGGCAGGGCGCATGAGCAGTACTTC,CASSPPGRAHEQYF
TRBD2,TRBV7-2,NA,TRBJ2-1,TGTGCCAGCAGCTTAGGACCGGGACTAGCGGGAGGTAATGAGCAGTTCTTC,CASSLGPGLAGGNEQFF
NA,TRBV7-9,NA,TRBJ2-3,TGTTCCAGCAGCTTAGACCCGGACACCCACCCCACAGATACGCAGTATTTT,CSSSLDPDTHPTDTQYF
TRBD1,TRBV7-6,NA,TRBJ2-3,TGTGCCAGCAGCTCACCAGGGGGCCGGGTCACAGATACGCAGTATTTT,CASSSPGGRVTDTQYF
NA,TRBV4-1,NA,TRBJ2-2,TGCGCCAGCAGCCAAGGCCTAAACACCGGGGAGCTGTTTTTT,CASSQGLNTGELFF
TRBD2,TRBV7-2,NA,TRBJ2-2,TGTGCCAGCACCCTGGGGCTAGCGGGGTTCGGGGAGCTGTTTTTT,CASTLGLAGFGELFF
NA,TRBV19,NA,TRBJ2-2,TGTGCCAGTAGTATCGGGTCCACCGGGGAGCTGTTTTTT,CASSIGSTGELFF
NA,TRBV11-2,NA,TRBJ2-1,TGTGCCAGCAGCTTAGCAACAGGGAATGAGCAGTTCTTC,CASSLATGNEQFF
NA,TRBV6-6,NA,TRBJ2-2,TGTGCCAGCAGTCCCCTCCGGGAGCTGTTTTTT,CASSPLRELFF
TRBD2,TRBV7-2,NA,TRBJ2-3,TGTGCCAGCACCTTCAATAGCGGGGGGCGAGGGCAGTATTTT,CASTFNSGGRGQYF
NA,TRBV7-9,NA,TRBJ1-2,TGTGCCAGCAGCTCGACGGGAGGCTATGGCTACACCTTC,CASSSTGGYGYTF
NA,TRBV9,NA,TRBJ2-1,TGTGCCAGCAGCGTAGCGGGGGACTCCTACAATGAGCAGTTCTTC,CASSVAGDSYNEQFF
NA,TRBV27,NA,TRBJ2-2,TGTGCCAGCAGTTTCTCTACCGGGGAGCTGTTTTTT,CASSFSTGELFF
NA,TRBV5-1,NA,TRBJ2-3,TGCGCCAGCAGCTTGAAATCAGGAACGCAGTATTTT,CASSLKSGTQYF
NA,TRBV7-2,few,TRBJ1-2,TGTGCCAGCAGCTTAGCAACGGCAGGGAGGGACTATGGCTACACCTTC,CASSLATAGRDYGYTF
TRBD2,TRBV7-2,NA,TRBJ2-3,TGTGCCAGCAGCTCTCTCCTCGGGGGGGCGACAGATACGCAGTATTTT,CASSSLLGGATDTQYF
NA,TRBV7-9,NA,TRBJ1-1,TGTGCCAGCTCTAAGGGGACAACCTTGAACACTGAAGCTTTCTTT,CASSKGTTLNTEAFF
NA,TRBV6-5,NA,TRBJ1-5,TGTGCCAGCAGTCTCAGACGGGTAAATCAGCCCCAGCATTTT,CASSLRRVNQPQHF
NA,TRBV5-1,NA,TRBJ1-1,TGCGCCAGCAGCTCGGGACTGGCGGCTGAAGCTTTCTTT,CASSSGLAAEAFF
TRBD2,TRBV18,NA,TRBJ2-3,TGTGCCAGCTCCCTAAGCTCAGGACTAGCGGGGGCCACAGATACGCAGTATTTT,CASSLSSGLAGATDTQYF
TRBD1,TRBV2,NA,TRBJ1-2,TGTGCCAGCGGCGCCGGGACAGGAGGCTACACCTTC,CASGAGTGGYTF
NA,TRBV27,NA,TRBJ2-2,TGTGCCAGCAGTAGCTCCCCCAGGGCCGGGGAGCTGTTTTTT,CASSSSPRAGELFF
NA,TRBV18,few,TRBJ2-7,TGTGCCAGCTCACCACGGAGGGAGCTTCCCTACGAGCAGTACTTC,CASSPRRELPYEQYF
TRBD2,TRBV6-5,NA,TRBJ2-1,TGTGCCAGCAGTTACGGGCGGGAGTATGAGCAGTTCTTC,CASSYGREYEQFF
TRBD1,TRBV7-8,NA,TRBJ2-2,TGTGCCAGCAGCTTAAGGAGGACAGGGCTGACCGGGGAGCTGTTTTTT,CASSLRRTGLTGELFF
TRBD1,TRBV7-9,NA,TRBJ1-1,TGTGCCAGCAGCTTAGCGGGGCCGACAGGGTTCGGCACTGAAGCTTTCTTT,CASSLAGPTGFGTEAFF
TRBD1,TRBV15,NA,TRBJ1-2,TGTGCCACCAGCAGAGATCTAGGGACAGGGTGGGGGGGCTACACCTTC,CATSRDLGTGWGGYTF
TRBD1,TRBV28,NA,TRBJ1-1,TGTGCCAGCAGTTTGCCAAGGACAGGGGGAACTGAAGCTTTCTTT,CASSLPRTGGTEAFF
NA,TRBV7-2,few,TRBJ1-1,TGTGCCAGCAGCTTAGGAAACAGCGGGGGTACTGAAGCTTTCTTT,CASSLGNSGGTEAFF
TRBD1,TRBV2,NA,TRBJ1-5,TGTGCCAGCAGACTCCGGGACAGGGTTTCCTCCAGTCAGCCCCAGCATTTT,CASRLRDRVSSSQPQHF
TRBD1,TRBV11-2,NA,TRBJ1-2,TGTGCCAGCAGCTCCTATACAGGGGATGGCTACACCTTC,CASSSYTGDGYTF
TRBD1,TRBV30,NA,TRBJ2-5,TGTGCCTGGAGACGACAGGGGGCGCAGGAGACCCAGTACTTC,CAWRRQGAQETQYF
NA,TRBV19,NA,TRBJ2-6,TGTGCCAGTAGTATGGGTCCGGGAGCCAGCTTCGGCTCTGGGGCCAACGTCCTGACTTTC,CASSMGPGASFGSGANVLTF
TRBD1,TRBV15,few,TRBJ1-1,TGTGCCACCAGCAGATTGGGGACAGGGGGCACTGAAGCTTTCTTT,CATSRLGTGGTEAFF
NA,TRBV9,few,TRBJ2-2,TGTGCCAGCAGCGCAGAGGGCGGGGAGCTGTTTTTT,CASSAEGGELFF
NA,TRBV6-1,NA,TRBJ2-7,TGTGCCAGCAGTTTGGGGGCAGTACACTCCTACGAGCAGTACTTC,CASSLGAVHSYEQYF
NA,TRBV7-2,NA,TRBJ2-3,TGTGCCAGCAGCCCCGGTCGGCGGGATACGCAGTATTTT,CASSPGRRDTQYF
NA,TRBV6-6,NA,TRBJ1-1,TGTGCCAGCAGTTATCCGATCGGGGGGCGAAACACTGAAGCTTTCTTT,CASSYPIGGRNTEAFF
TRBD1,TRBV11-2,NA,TRBJ1-1,TGTGCCAGCAGCCCGACAGGGGGTGTCACTGAAGCTTTCTTT,CASSPTGGVTEAFF
NA,TRBV27,few,TRBJ1-5,TGTGCCAGCAGTTTATGGGGGGATCAGCCCCAGCATTTT,CASSLWGDQPQHF
NA,TRBV5-7,NA,TRBJ2-7,TGTGCCAGCAGCTTGGAGGCAGGTCCACCTTACGAGCAGTACTTC,CASSLEAGPPYEQYF